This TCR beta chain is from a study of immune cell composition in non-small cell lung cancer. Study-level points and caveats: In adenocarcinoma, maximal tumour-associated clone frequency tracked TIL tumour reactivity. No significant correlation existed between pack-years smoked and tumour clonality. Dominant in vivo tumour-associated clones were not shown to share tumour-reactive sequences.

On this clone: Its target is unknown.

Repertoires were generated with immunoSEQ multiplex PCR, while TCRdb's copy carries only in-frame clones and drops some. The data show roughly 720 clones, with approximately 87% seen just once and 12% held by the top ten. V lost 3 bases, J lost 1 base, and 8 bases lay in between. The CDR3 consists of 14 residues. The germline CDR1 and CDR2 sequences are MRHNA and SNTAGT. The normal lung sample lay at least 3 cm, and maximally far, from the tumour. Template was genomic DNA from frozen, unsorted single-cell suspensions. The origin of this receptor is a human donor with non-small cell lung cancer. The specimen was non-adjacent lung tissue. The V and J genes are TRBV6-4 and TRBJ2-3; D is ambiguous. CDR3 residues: CASSEQWGTDTQYF. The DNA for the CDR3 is TGTGCCAGCAGTGAACAGTGGGGCACAGATACGCAGTATTTT.